The present TCR beta chain was sequenced within a study of blood T cells in healthy people across ages. Study-wide points: More naive CD4+ cells and higher diversity marked long-lived donors relative to aged donors.

Turning to this clonotype: Antigen specificity is unknown.

Germline-derived CDR1 and CDR2 are ENHRY and SYGVKD. The CDR3 totals 13 residues. Trimming cost V 9 bases and J 1 base, with 12 bases left between them. Using a J-beta primer mix together with a sample-barcoded 5' primer, a second PCR was run for roughly 7 to 11 cycles. Each cDNA molecule, via a template-switch adaptor with 12 random nucleotides, was tagged. TCRdb re-called the 5' RACE reads through MiXCR, storing one row per CDR3 protein. Among almost 800,000 distinct CDR3 sequences, 58% were seen once, and the ten largest hold approximately 20%. The sequence came from a man aged 25-45 years in good health. The specimen was blood. The genes are TRBV10-3 and TRBJ1-1; D call uncertain. CDR3 amino acids: CAIWVQQNTEAFF. Here the CDR3 DNA reads TGTGCCATTTGGGTACAGCAGAACACTGAAGCTTTCTTT.